The next 17 T cell receptor beta chains were all read from a single sample in a study of blood T cell repertoires in COVID-19. The protocol was immunoSEQ multiplex PCR, while the TCRdb copy is restricted to in-frame clones and leaves out a portion. The data hold 200,000 to 300,000 clones, with around nine tenths observed a single time. Source material: PBMCs or T cells enriched from blood (not recorded which). These TCRs come from a woman aged 25 to 39 with acute COVID-19.

This chain uses TRBV5-6 with TRBJ2-1; D is undetermined. V dropped 0 bases and J dropped 4 bases, with 14 bases sitting between them. The germline V gene encodes CDR1 SGHDT and CDR2 YYEEEE. The CDR3 is made up of 16 amino acids. The CDR3 DNA reads as TGTGCCAGCAGCTTGGCCGTCAGTTCCCAATACAATGAGCAGTTCTTC. Translation gives CASSLAVSSQYNEQFF.

This chain uses TRBV6-5 with TRBJ2-7, with a weak D call TRBD1 (5 bases). Germline V gene lookup returns CDR1 MNHEY and CDR2 SVGAGI. V was shortened by 2 bases and J by 1 base, with 6 bases between the two germline ends. This CDR3 region has 13 residues. CDR3 in amino acids: CASSYDSSYEQYF. The CDR3 region has the DNA TGTGCCAGCAGTTACGACAGTTCCTACGAGCAGTACTTC.

This clone was picked up a small number of times. The chain carries TRBV6-5 and TRBJ1-1; 11 bases align to TRBD1. This CDR3 region has 13 residues. V trimming: 1 base; J trimming: 10 bases; junction bases outside the gene matches: 2. Germline assignment: CDR1 MNHEY and CDR2 SVGAGI. CDR3 sequence: CASSYWGQGGAFF. The CDR3 coding sequence is TGTGCCAGCAGTTACTGGGGACAGGGGGGAGCTTTCTTT.

The J gene is TRBJ2-7, the V gene TRBV6-5; no reliable D call. Trimming removed 11 bases from V and 1 base from J, with 15 bases in between. This CDR3 spans 13 amino acids. Looked up from germline, CDR1 is MNHEY and CDR2 is SVGAGI. CDR3 amino acids: CAVLRVGSYEQYF. Here the CDR3 DNA reads TGTGCCGTCCTCCGGGTCGGTTCCTACGAGCAGTACTTC.

In nucleotides, the CDR3 is TGTGCCAGCAGTCCCCTTGGGACAGGGAGGCAGCCCCAGCATTTT. Encoded protein: CASSPLGTGRQPQHF. The chain recombines TRBV2 with TRBJ1-5; 9 nucleotides match TRBD1. CDR1 SNHLY and CDR2 FYNNEI come from the germline V gene. CDR3 size: 15 residues. Losses at the gene ends were 5 bases for V and 7 bases for J; bases not matched to a gene: 9.

This chain joins TRBV15 and TRBJ1-5; 7 bases align to TRBD1. V lost 5 bases and J lost 7; bases outside the gene matches: 8. Per germline, CDR1 LNHNV and CDR2 YYDKDF (reference sequence). The CDR3 spans 14 residues. The CDR3 loop is CATSFQTGAQPQHF. The CDR3, as DNA: TGTGCCACCAGCTTTCAAACAGGGGCCCAGCCCCAGCATTTT.

For the CDR3, the DNA is TGTGCCAGCTCACCCCAGCAACAGGGGTACACAGATACGCAGTATTTT. It is translated as CASSPQQQGYTDTQYF. This chain links TRBV18 with TRBJ2-3; 7 bases agree with TRBD1. The CDR3 loop spans 16 amino acids. Germline V lookup: CDR1 KGHSH, CDR2 LQKENI. After removal of 3 bases from V and 2 bases from J, the junction contained 8 bases not matched to a gene. The variable domain in full, completed from reference TRBV18 and TRBJ2-3, reads NAGVMQNPRHLVRRRGQEARLRCSPMKGHSHVYWYRQLPEEGLKFMVYLQKENIIDESGMPKERFSAEFPKEGPSILRIQQVVRGDSAAYFCASSPQQQGYTDTQYFGPGTRLTVL.

The CDR3 is CASRTGIGPNQPQHF. In DNA, the CDR3 is TGTGCCAGTAGGACAGGGATAGGCCCCAATCAGCCCCAGCATTTT. This rearrangement joins TRBV19 to TRBJ1-5; TRBD1 agrees at 7 bases. After removal of 6 bases from V and 3 bases from J, the junction contained 8 bases not matched to a gene. This CDR3 contains 15 residues. Germline V gives CDR1 LNHDA, CDR2 SQIVND (reference sequence).

This clone came up once. V and J are TRBV28 and TRBJ2-1; D is possibly TRBD2 (6 bases). This CDR3 is built from 14 residues. Germline CDR1 is MDHEN and CDR2 is SYDVKM. V lost 5 bases and J lost 3, with 11 bases in between. CDR3 protein: CASSPGRGYNEQFF. The CDR3 DNA reads TGTGCCAGCAGTCCCGGGCGGGGCTACAATGAGCAGTTCTTC.

This sequence joins TRBV9 and TRBJ2-2; D call uncertain. The CDR3 totals 13 residues. The V end lost 3 bases, the J end lost 2 bases, and 5 bases lay between the germline ends. Germline CDR1 SGDLS, CDR2 YYNGEE. CDR3 coding DNA: TGTGCCAGCAGCGCGAGCAACACCGGGGAGCTGTTTTTT. It translates to CASSASNTGELFF.

The chain is built from TRBV9 and TRBJ1-2, with 7 positions matching TRBD1. This CDR3 comprises 14 residues. V lost 1 base to trimming and J lost 8 bases; unmatched junction nucleotides: 8. Germline V lookup: CDR1 SGDLS, CDR2 YYNGEE. The CDR3 DNA is TGTGCCAGCAGCGTAATTACAGGGGTCGGAGGCTACACCTTC. Translation: CASSVITGVGGYTF.

The chain combines TRBV10-1 with TRBJ2-3; 13 positions match TRBD2. From germline, CDR1 is WNHNN and CDR2 SYGVQD (reference sequence). Unmatched junction bases numbered 10, after V lost 8 bases and J lost 5 bases. CDR3 size: 16 residues. This CDR3 reads CASAPGLAGPGDTQYF. Written as DNA, the CDR3 is TGCGCCAGCGCTCCGGGACTAGCGGGGCCGGGAGATACGCAGTATTTT.

The chain recombines TRBV29-1 with TRBJ1-5; a possible D gene is TRBD1 (5 bases). CDR3 length equals 13 residues. CDR1 is SQVTM and CDR2 is ANQGSEA in the germline V gene. Trimming took off 4 bases at V and 4 bases at J, with 11 bases between the two ends. CDR3 loop: CSVAQGINQPQHF. Written as DNA, the CDR3 is TGCAGCGTTGCGCAGGGAATAAATCAGCCCCAGCATTTT.

The chain couples TRBV5-1 to TRBJ1-5; D is uncertain. V was trimmed by 0 bases and J by 1 base, leaving 8 bases between them. Germline values: CDR1 SGHRS, CDR2 YFSETQ. The CDR3 contains 15 residues. This chain's CDR3 is CASSLGQYSNQPQHF. DNA for the CDR3: TGCGCCAGCAGCTTGGGGCAGTACAGCAATCAGCCCCAGCATTTT.

J is TRBJ2-7 and V is TRBV7-9; possible D gene TRBD1, 6 bases. Germline values: CDR1 SEHNR, CDR2 FQNEAQ (reference sequence). The CDR3 runs 14 residues. Between the trimmed V and J ends, which lost 3 bases and 5 bases, there was a span of 14 bases. The CDR3 nucleotides read TGTGCCAGCAGCTTCGGGACATTAGGGGACGAGCAGTACTTC. Translated: CASSFGTLGDEQYF.

CDR3 in amino acids: CASSASTGDQETQYF. CDR3 DNA: TGTGCCAGCAGTGCCTCAACAGGGGACCAAGAGACCCAGTACTTC. The V gene is TRBV28, the J gene TRBJ2-5; 7 nucleotides line up with TRBD1. Trimming removed 5 bases from V and 0 bases from J; junction bases left unmatched: 6. The CDR3 is 15 residues long. From germline, CDR1 is MDHEN and CDR2 SYDVKM. The entire variable domain, with the rest obtained from reference TRBV28 and TRBJ2-5, is as follows: DVKVTQSSRYLVKRTGEKVFLECVQDMDHENMFWYRQDPGLGLRLIYFSYDVKMKEKGDIPEGYSVSREKKERFSLILESASTNQTSMYLCASSASTGDQETQYFGPGTRLLVL.

The V and J genes are TRBV2 and TRBJ2-7; D possibly corresponds to TRBD1 (7 bases). Trimming took off 7 bases at V and 1 base at J, with 17 bases between the two ends. The germline CDR1 and CDR2 sequences are SNHLY and FYNNEI. This CDR3 has 15 residues. For the CDR3, the DNA is TGTGCCAGCAATGATCCACAGGGGAGGTCCTACGAGCAGTACTTC. Translated: CASNDPQGRSYEQYF.